These 24 T cell receptor beta chains originate from one sample sequenced in a study of T cell responses to AZD1222 COVID-19 vaccine. The assay was immunoSEQ multiplex PCR, and TCRdb's table has in-frame clones only and misses some. This table holds roughly 190,000 clones, roughly 90% found once. Sequences were derived from peripheral blood, sampled on day 0 of AZD1222 vaccination. The receptors here all came from an adult in good health.

The chain employs TRBV2 and TRBJ1-3, with 10 bases identical to TRBD1. V shed 9 bases and J 1 base; nucleotides not matched to a gene: 12. The CDR3 totals 17 residues. CDR1 is SNHLY and CDR2 is FYNNEI in the germline V gene. The CDR3 region is CASILGQGWLSGNTIYF. CDR3 in DNA: TGTGCCAGTATCTTGGGACAGGGGTGGTTGTCTGGAAACACCATATATTTT.

The chain uses TRBV5-1 and TRBJ2-5; D ambiguous. Germline V gene lookup returns CDR1 SGHRS and CDR2 YFSETQ. The CDR3 spans 11 residues. V gave up 4 bases and J gave up 3 bases, with 4 bases separating them. This chain's CDR3 is CASSREETQYF. Written as DNA, the CDR3 is TGCGCCAGCAGCAGAGAAGAGACCCAGTACTTC.

This chain uses TRBV5-1 with TRBJ1-1; D remains ambiguous. This CDR3 region has 12 residues. In germline, CDR1 is SGHRS, CDR2 YFSETQ. V was clipped by 4 bases and J by 7 bases, with 11 bases between them. In nucleotides, the CDR3 is TGCGCCAGCAGCCGAGACACGGATGAAGCTTTCTTT. Translating it yields CASSRDTDEAFF. Full variable domain (remainder filled in from reference TRBV5-1 and TRBJ1-1): KAGVTQTPRYLIKTRGQQVTLSCSPISGHRSVSWYQQTPGQGLQFLFEYFSETQRNKGNFPGRFSGRQFSNSRSEMNVSTLELGDSALYLCASSRDTDEAFFGQGTRLTVV.

V gene TRBV6-5 combines with J gene TRBJ1-1, with D possibly matching TRBD1 (5 bases). V was pared by 6 bases and J by 5 bases, with 13 bases between. In germline, CDR1 is MNHEY, CDR2 SVGAGI. CDR3 length equals 13 residues. The CDR3 DNA is TGTGCCAGCAGGAGGGGCGTAGGGACTGAAGCTTTCTTT. It codes for CASRRGVGTEAFF.

The rearrangement joins TRBV19 to TRBJ2-7; 12 nucleotides line up with TRBD2. CDR3 length: 17 residues. V was pared by 0 bases and J by 3 bases, with 6 bases of the junction left unmatched. CDR1 is LNHDA, CDR2 SQIVND, per germline (reference sequence). The CDR3 sequence is CASSIEQSSGRVYEQYF. CDR3 sequence (DNA): TGTGCCAGTAGTATAGAGCAATCTAGCGGGAGGGTCTACGAGCAGTACTTC. Drawing the rest from reference TRBV19 and TRBJ2-7, the complete variable domain is DGGITQSPKYLFRKEGQNVTLSCEQNLNHDAMYWYRQDPGQGLRLIYYSQIVNDFQKGDIAEGYSVSREKKESFPLTVTSAQKNPTAFYLCASSIEQSSGRVYEQYFGPGTRLTVT.

The genes are TRBV27 and TRBJ2-7; TRBD1 agrees at 11 bases. Germline trimming cut 5 bases from V and 5 bases from J; bases unmatched to any gene: 5. The CDR3 is made up of 14 amino acids. CDR1 is MNHEY and CDR2 is SMNVEV in the germline V gene (reference sequence). CDR3: CASSPGTGGDEQYF. Written as DNA, the CDR3 is TGTGCCAGCAGTCCCGGGACAGGGGGTGACGAGCAGTACTTC.

This chain joins TRBV2 and TRBJ1-5, with TRBD1 matching over 9 bases. Trimming removed 5 bases from V and 7 bases from J; junction bases left unmatched: 6. The CDR3 contains 14 residues. The germline gives CDR1 SNHLY, CDR2 FYNNEI. CDR3 nucleotide sequence: TGTGCCAGCAGTTCCGGGACAGGGTACCAGCCCCAGCATTTT. This gives the protein CASSSGTGYQPQHF.

This chain joins TRBV19 and TRBJ1-3; D may be TRBD1 (5 bases). The CDR3 consists of 16 residues. The germline gives CDR1 LNHDA, CDR2 SQIVND (reference sequence). V shed 2 bases and J shed 0 bases, with 11 bases lying between them. The CDR3 region is CASSILPGYSGNTIYF. CDR3 DNA: TGTGCCAGTAGTATACTGCCAGGGTACTCTGGAAACACCATATATTTT.

The gene calls are TRBV12-3 or TRBV12-4 and TRBJ1-1; D is perhaps TRBD1 (5 bases). Trimming cost V 5 bases and J 10 bases, with 14 bases left between them. CDR3 length equals 12 residues. The CDR3 sequence is CASSPSGGVAFF. CDR3 DNA sequence: TGTGCCAGCAGTCCCTCCGGGGGAGTAGCTTTCTTT.

This chain joins TRBV6-6 and TRBJ2-5, with 9 bases matching TRBD1. V lost 11 bases, J lost 7 bases, and 8 bases stayed unmatched. This CDR3 has 12 amino acids. Germline values: CDR1 MNHNY, CDR2 SVGAGI (reference sequence). In nucleotides, the CDR3 is TGTGCCGGGGGACAGGGCTTAGGGACCCAGTACTTC. Translated: CAGGQGLGTQYF.

The J gene is TRBJ2-3, the V gene TRBV6-5; D may be TRBD1 or TRBD2 (5 bases each). Trimming removed 4 bases from V and 2 bases from J, with 10 bases in between. Germline values: CDR1 MNHEY, CDR2 SVGAGI. CDR3 length equals 14 residues. CDR3 protein: CASSLGDSTDTQYF. CDR3 DNA sequence: TGTGCCAGCAGTTTGGGGGATTCCACAGATACGCAGTATTTT.

The gene calls are TRBV7-2 and TRBJ1-4; D perhaps matches TRBD1 (5 bases). Germline V gives CDR1 SGHTA, CDR2 FQGNSA. V dropped 2 bases and J dropped 8 bases, with 18 bases sitting between them. This CDR3 spans 16 amino acids. The CDR3 nucleotides are TGTGCCAGCAGCTTAACAAGGACACCGGGTAGGGAAAAACTGTTTTTT. It translates to CASSLTRTPGREKLFF.

The V call is TRBV3-1 (or the pseudogene TRBV3-2), the J call TRBJ2-2; 7 bases agree with TRBD1. CDR1 LGHDT and CDR2 YNNKEL come from the germline V gene (reference sequence). The CDR3 sequence is 15 residues long. Trimming took 4 bases from V and 2 from J; bases not matched to a gene: 4. The CDR3, as DNA: TGTGCCAGCAGCCCTTGGACAGGAAACACCGGGGAGCTGTTTTTT. This codes for CASSPWTGNTGELFF.

V is TRBV23-1 and J is TRBJ1-4, with D uncertain. Being an ORF, TRBV23-1 has a function that is uncertain. The V end was cut by 2 bases, the J end by 8 bases, with 12 bases between. CDR3 length: 14 residues. CDR3 sequence: CASSQTAQIEKLFF. The CDR3 nucleotides are TGCGCCAGCAGTCAAACTGCCCAGATCGAAAAACTGTTTTTT.

The CDR3 loop is CASSDGGWDQPQHF. DNA for the CDR3: TGCGCCAGCAGCGACGGGGGTTGGGATCAGCCCCAGCATTTT. The chain links TRBV5-1 to TRBJ1-5; weak D call: TRBD1 (5 bases). Trimming took 4 bases from V and 5 from J, leaving 13 bases between them. The CDR3 consists of 14 residues. Germline V lookup: CDR1 SGHRS, CDR2 YFSETQ.

V and J are TRBV11-2 and TRBJ2-2; D may be TRBD2 (6 bases). CDR1 is SGHAT, CDR2 FQNNGV, per germline. The V gene lost 5 bases and the J gene lost 3 bases, with 16 bases spanning the gap. The CDR3 is made up of 16 amino acids. CDR3 nucleotide sequence: TGTGCCAGCAGCGCGGGACCCCAACTCGACACCGGGGAGCTGTTTTTT. Its protein product is CASSAGPQLDTGELFF.

The chain joins TRBV19 to TRBJ1-1; D may be TRBD1 (5 bases). Trimming stripped 3 bases from V and 6 bases from J, with 17 bases between. CDR1 and CDR2 from the germline V gene are LNHDA and SQIVND (reference sequence). This CDR3 comprises 15 residues. The CDR3 sequence: CASSISGLPSAEAFF. The DNA for the CDR3 is TGTGCCAGTAGTATTTCAGGGCTGCCTAGCGCTGAAGCTTTCTTT. The full variable domain, completed using reference TRBV19 and TRBJ1-1, is DGGITQSPKYLFRKEGQNVTLSCEQNLNHDAMYWYRQDPGQGLRLIYYSQIVNDFQKGDIAEGYSVSREKKESFPLTVTSAQKNPTAFYLCASSISGLPSAEAFFGQGTRLTVV.

The chain links TRBV11-2 to TRBJ1-4; 7 nucleotides align to TRBD1. J gave up 11 bases and V 5 bases, and 8 bases lay outside the gene matches. CDR1 SGHAT and CDR2 FQNNGV come from the germline V gene. This CDR3 region has 13 residues. CDR3: CASSLQMTGKLFF. CDR3 coding DNA: TGTGCCAGCAGCCTACAAATGACAGGGAAACTGTTTTTT.

This chain joins TRBV6-5 and TRBJ1-1; D ambiguous. V lost 6 bases and J lost 7, with 12 bases in between. This CDR3 is built from 12 residues. CDR1 is MNHEY, CDR2 SVGAGI, per germline. The CDR3 spells CASRPQDGEAFF. The CDR3 DNA is TGTGCCAGCAGACCCCAGGACGGTGAAGCTTTCTTT.

The chain is built from TRBV7-6 and TRBJ1-2; D uncertain. Trimming took off 5 bases at V and 4 bases at J, with 17 bases between the two ends. CDR3 length equals 15 residues. Germline CDR1 is SGHVS and CDR2 is FNYEAQ. CDR3 in amino acids: CASSPTEGALYGYTF. DNA of the CDR3: TGTGCCAGCAGCCCAACCGAGGGCGCGCTCTATGGCTACACCTTC.

V usage is TRBV29-1 and J usage is TRBJ2-7, with D maybe TRBD2 (6 bases). Germline V gives CDR1 SQVTM, CDR2 ANQGSEA. The V end lost 0 bases, the J end lost 5 bases, and 17 bases lay between the germline ends. The CDR3 has 15 residues. The CDR3 bases are TGCAGCGTTGAAGATCTTGCAGGAGGGTATGACGAGCAGTACTTC. This gives the protein CSVEDLAGGYDEQYF.

The V call is TRBV6-5, the J call TRBJ2-3; 11 bases are a match to TRBD1. V was pared by 6 bases and J by 4 bases, with 6 bases of the junction left unmatched. Germline lookup yields CDR1 MNHEY and CDR2 SVGAGI. The CDR3 is 15 residues long. CDR3 in amino acids: CASSQDRGRSDTQYF. CDR3 in DNA: TGTGCCAGCAGCCAGGACAGGGGGCGATCAGATACGCAGTATTTT.

V usage is TRBV11-2 and J usage is TRBJ2-7; tentatively, D is TRBD1 (6 bases). The CDR3 spans 14 residues. The V gene lost 1 base and the J gene lost 7 bases, with 14 bases spanning the gap. Germline V gene lookup returns CDR1 SGHAT and CDR2 FQNNGV. This chain's CDR3 is CASSLVRGTREQYF. The CDR3 bases are TGTGCCAGCAGCTTAGTCAGGGGAACACGGGAGCAGTACTTC.

V gene TRBV11-2 combines with J gene TRBJ2-1; no definite D call. The germline gives CDR1 SGHAT, CDR2 FQNNGV. V lost 5 bases, J lost 3 bases, and 14 bases lay in between. CDR3 size: 15 residues. The chain's CDR3 is CASSPVFGSYNEQFF. The CDR3 bases are TGTGCCAGCAGCCCAGTCTTCGGAAGCTACAATGAGCAGTTCTTC.